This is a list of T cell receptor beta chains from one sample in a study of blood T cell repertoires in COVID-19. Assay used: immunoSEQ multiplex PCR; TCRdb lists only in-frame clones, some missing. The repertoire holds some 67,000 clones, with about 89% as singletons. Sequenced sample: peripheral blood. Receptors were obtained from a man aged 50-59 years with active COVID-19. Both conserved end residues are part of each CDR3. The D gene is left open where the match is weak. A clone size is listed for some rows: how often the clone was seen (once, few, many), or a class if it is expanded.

CDR3 DNA: TGTGCCAGCAGCATAAGCATAATCAGGGGGCGAGGGACCGGGGAGCTGTTTTTT
CDR3 protein: CASSISIIRGRGTGELFF
J gene: TRBJ2-2
V gene: TRBV7-9
clone size: NA
D gene: TRBD1

CDR3 DNA: TGTGCCAGCAGTCGGGACAGGGGGCTCTACGAGCAGTACTTC
CDR3 protein: CASSRDRGLYEQYF
J gene: TRBJ2-7
V gene: TRBV28
clone size: once
D gene: TRBD1

CDR3 DNA: TGTGCCAGTAGCAGAGTCGGCGGGAGGGCCGGGGAGCAGTTCTTC
CDR3 protein: CASSRVGGRAGEQFF
J gene: TRBJ2-1
V gene: TRBV19
clone size: NA
D gene: TRBD2

CDR3 DNA: TGTGCCAGCAGCGTAGGTGACTACGCGACCTACGAGCAGTACTTC
CDR3 protein: CASSVGDYATYEQYF
J gene: TRBJ2-7
V gene: TRBV9
clone size: NA
D gene: NA

CDR3 DNA: TGTGCCAGCAGCTTGGGGGCAGGGGTGGTCTACGAGCAGTACTTC
CDR3 protein: CASSLGAGVVYEQYF
J gene: TRBJ2-7
V gene: TRBV5-8
clone size: NA
D gene: NA

CDR3 DNA: TGTGCCAGCAGTTCCCCCGGACAGGGGGCCGGCACTGAAGCTTTCTTT
CDR3 protein: CASSSPGQGAGTEAFF
J gene: TRBJ1-1
V gene: TRBV28
clone size: many
D gene: TRBD1

CDR3 DNA: TGTGCCAGCAGCATAGCGGGGACACTCCTTGGACAGCAGTACTTC
CDR3 protein: CASSIAGTLLGQQYF
J gene: TRBJ2-7
V gene: TRBV6-5
clone size: few
D gene: TRBD2

CDR3 DNA: TGTGCCAGCAGTTTCAGGGGCCTGAACACTGAAGCTTTCTTT
CDR3 protein: CASSFRGLNTEAFF
J gene: TRBJ1-1
V gene: TRBV6-6
clone size: NA
D gene: NA

CDR3 DNA: TGTGCCACCAGTGATCCAGGGACTGGATCCTACAATGAGCAGTTCTTC
CDR3 protein: CATSDPGTGSYNEQFF
J gene: TRBJ2-1
V gene: TRBV24-1
clone size: NA
D gene: NA

CDR3 DNA: TGTGCCAGCAGTTACCAGGGACAGGGGGCAGATACGCAGTATTTT
CDR3 protein: CASSYQGQGADTQYF
J gene: TRBJ2-3
V gene: TRBV6-5
clone size: NA
D gene: TRBD1

CDR3 DNA: TGCGCCAGCAGCTTCACAGGGGGCGCGGAGACCCAGTACTTC
CDR3 protein: CASSFTGGAETQYF
J gene: TRBJ2-5
V gene: TRBV5-1
clone size: NA
D gene: TRBD1

CDR3 DNA: TGTGCCAGCAGGAGGGTCTTGGAGGAGACCCAGTACTTC
CDR3 protein: CASRRVLEETQYF
J gene: TRBJ2-5
V gene: TRBV28
clone size: NA
D gene: NA

CDR3 DNA: TGTGCCAGCAGTCGCGGGGTGATGAACACTGAAGCTTTCTTT
CDR3 protein: CASSRGVMNTEAFF
J gene: TRBJ1-1
V gene: TRBV9
clone size: NA
D gene: NA

CDR3 DNA: TGTGCCAGCAGCTTGGAACGCGGAGCCCCTAATGAAAAACTGTTTTTT
CDR3 protein: CASSLERGAPNEKLFF
J gene: TRBJ1-4
V gene: TRBV5-6
clone size: NA
D gene: NA

CDR3 DNA: TGTGCCAGCAGTTTCGTCCTAGCGGCCTACGAGCAGTACTTC
CDR3 protein: CASSFVLAAYEQYF
J gene: TRBJ2-7
V gene: TRBV28
clone size: once
D gene: TRBD2

CDR3 DNA: TGCGCCAGCAGTGAGGGCTGGGGCATTCAGTACTTC
CDR3 protein: CASSEGWGIQYF
J gene: TRBJ2-4
V gene: TRBV5-1
clone size: NA
D gene: NA

CDR3 DNA: TGTGCCAGCAGTTTCCAGGGGGGTTCTGGAAACACCATATATTTT
CDR3 protein: CASSFQGGSGNTIYF
J gene: TRBJ1-3
V gene: TRBV28
clone size: NA
D gene: TRBD1

CDR3 DNA: TGTGCCACCAGTGGGGCGTCTACCCTCAATGAGCAGTTCTTC
CDR3 protein: CATSGASTLNEQFF
J gene: TRBJ2-1
V gene: TRBV24-1
clone size: NA
D gene: NA

CDR3 DNA: TGTGCCAGCAGCCGACAGGGACTCTCCTACAATGAGCAGTTCTTC
CDR3 protein: CASSRQGLSYNEQFF
J gene: TRBJ2-1
V gene: TRBV13
clone size: NA
D gene: NA

CDR3 DNA: TGTGCCAGCAGAAGCAGGGACTCCTACGAGCAGTACTTC
CDR3 protein: CASRSRDSYEQYF
J gene: TRBJ2-7
V gene: TRBV5-4
clone size: NA
D gene: NA

CDR3 DNA: TGTGCCAGCGGTCGGGGGGGTCGGTCTAACTATGGCTACACCTTC
CDR3 protein: CASGRGGRSNYGYTF
J gene: TRBJ1-2
V gene: TRBV2
clone size: NA
D gene: NA

CDR3 DNA: TGCGCCAGCAGTGAGTTCGGGGGAGACAAAACCACCGGGGAGCTGTTTTTT
CDR3 protein: CASSEFGGDKTTGELFF
J gene: TRBJ2-2
V gene: TRBV10-1
clone size: NA
D gene: NA

CDR3 DNA: TGTGCCAGCAGCTTGTTATACAGGGGCGGCACAGATACGCAGTATTTT
CDR3 protein: CASSLLYRGGTDTQYF
J gene: TRBJ2-3
V gene: TRBV13
clone size: once
D gene: TRBD1

CDR3 DNA: TGTGCCAGCAGTTACCCGTCTGGACAGTATAGCAATCAGCCCCAGCATTTT
CDR3 protein: CASSYPSGQYSNQPQHF
J gene: TRBJ1-5
V gene: TRBV6-2/TRBV6-3
clone size: NA
D gene: NA

CDR3 DNA: TGTGCCAGCAGCGCCTCCGGAGCGGGGGGCTGGAATGAGCAGTTCTTC
CDR3 protein: CASSASGAGGWNEQFF
J gene: TRBJ2-1
V gene: TRBV9
clone size: NA
D gene: TRBD2

CDR3 DNA: TGTGCCAGCAGTTACGCGCTAGCGGGAGCCCTCGAGCAGTACTTC
CDR3 protein: CASSYALAGALEQYF
J gene: TRBJ2-7
V gene: TRBV6-5
clone size: NA
D gene: TRBD2

CDR3 DNA: TGCAGCGTTGCCCTACTAGACCCGAGCACAGATACGCAGTATTTT
CDR3 protein: CSVALLDPSTDTQYF
J gene: TRBJ2-3
V gene: TRBV29-1
clone size: NA
D gene: NA

CDR3 DNA: TGTGCCAGTAGTATAGGACTAGCGGGAGTGTGGGAGCAGTTCTTC
CDR3 protein: CASSIGLAGVWEQFF
J gene: TRBJ2-1
V gene: TRBV19
clone size: NA
D gene: TRBD2

CDR3 DNA: TGTGCCAGCTCACCTCAGGGGGCTATCTCTGGAAACACCATATATTTT
CDR3 protein: CASSPQGAISGNTIYF
J gene: TRBJ1-3
V gene: TRBV18
clone size: NA
D gene: TRBD1

CDR3 DNA: TGTGCCAGCAGTTATCTTGGACAGGGCTATGGCTACACCTTC
CDR3 protein: CASSYLGQGYGYTF
J gene: TRBJ1-2
V gene: TRBV6-2/TRBV6-3
clone size: few
D gene: TRBD1

CDR3 DNA: TGTGCCAGTAGTAGGGCGGGGGGCTCCTCCTCCTACGAGCAGTACTTC
CDR3 protein: CASSRAGGSSSYEQYF
J gene: TRBJ2-7
V gene: TRBV19
clone size: NA
D gene: TRBD2

CDR3 DNA: TGTGCCAGCAGTTATTCGGGAGGGCCTTCCTACGAGCAGTACTTC
CDR3 protein: CASSYSGGPSYEQYF
J gene: TRBJ2-7
V gene: TRBV6-5
clone size: NA
D gene: TRBD2

CDR3 DNA: TGTGCCAGCAGTCCGACAGGAACATATAATTCACCCCTCCACTTT
CDR3 protein: CASSPTGTYNSPLHF
J gene: TRBJ1-6
V gene: TRBV27
clone size: NA
D gene: NA

CDR3 DNA: TGTGCCACCTCGGAGGAACGGGCGTACAATGAGCAGTTCTTC
CDR3 protein: CATSEERAYNEQFF
J gene: TRBJ2-1
V gene: TRBV24-1
clone size: once
D gene: NA

CDR3 DNA: TGTGCCAGCAGCCCTTCCAGGACCGGGAATTACGAGCAGTACTTC
CDR3 protein: CASSPSRTGNYEQYF
J gene: TRBJ2-7
V gene: TRBV7-8
clone size: NA
D gene: NA

CDR3 DNA: TGTGCCAGCAGCGTGGGGCTAGCGGGCTACGAGCAGTACTTC
CDR3 protein: CASSVGLAGYEQYF
J gene: TRBJ2-7
V gene: TRBV9
clone size: NA
D gene: TRBD2

CDR3 DNA: TGTGCCAGCAGCCAATTCGAGCACACTGAAGCTTTCTTT
CDR3 protein: CASSQFEHTEAFF
J gene: TRBJ1-1
V gene: TRBV3-1/TRBV3-2
clone size: NA
D gene: NA

CDR3 DNA: TGTGCCAGCAGCCCGACTAGCGGGATTGAGCAGTTCTTC
CDR3 protein: CASSPTSGIEQFF
J gene: TRBJ2-1
V gene: TRBV12-3/TRBV12-4
clone size: once
D gene: TRBD2

CDR3 DNA: TGTGCTAGCAGCTCCGGGAGGACGTGGGAAGAGACCCAGTACTTC
CDR3 protein: CASSSGRTWEETQYF
J gene: TRBJ2-5
V gene: TRBV7-7
clone size: NA
D gene: TRBD2

CDR3 DNA: TGTGCCAGCAGTAAGGGACAGGGGGCGCGGGGCTACACCTTC
CDR3 protein: CASSKGQGARGYTF
J gene: TRBJ1-2
V gene: TRBV6-5
clone size: NA
D gene: TRBD1

CDR3 DNA: TGTGCCAGCAGCTCATCCTCTGGAAACACCATATATTTT
CDR3 protein: CASSSSSGNTIYF
J gene: TRBJ1-3
V gene: TRBV7-3
clone size: NA
D gene: NA

CDR3 DNA: TGTGCCAGCAGCCAGGGACTAGCGGGAGAGAGCACAGATACGCAGTATTTT
CDR3 protein: CASSQGLAGESTDTQYF
J gene: TRBJ2-3
V gene: TRBV13
clone size: NA
D gene: TRBD2

CDR3 DNA: TGTGCCAGCAGCCCTACGAAACAGGGACGTAATTCACCCCTCCACTTT
CDR3 protein: CASSPTKQGRNSPLHF
J gene: TRBJ1-6
V gene: TRBV11-3
clone size: NA
D gene: NA

CDR3 DNA: TGTGCCACCAGCCTAATCCGGGGGGCCAACGTCCTGACTTTC
CDR3 protein: CATSLIRGANVLTF
J gene: TRBJ2-6
V gene: TRBV15
clone size: NA
D gene: NA

CDR3 DNA: TGTGCCAGCAGCTTAGGTTGGAGGGGGCCGAATCAGCCCCAGCATTTT
CDR3 protein: CASSLGWRGPNQPQHF
J gene: TRBJ1-5
V gene: TRBV7-8
clone size: NA
D gene: TRBD1

CDR3 DNA: TGTGCCAGCAGCTTATCAGGCAACTATGGCTACACCTTC
CDR3 protein: CASSLSGNYGYTF
J gene: TRBJ1-2
V gene: TRBV5-5
clone size: NA
D gene: NA

CDR3 DNA: TGCGCCAGCAGCTTGAGGAGTGGGACAGGGTCTGGGTTCACTGAAGCTTTCTTT
CDR3 protein: CASSLRSGTGSGFTEAFF
J gene: TRBJ1-1
V gene: TRBV5-1
clone size: NA
D gene: TRBD1

CDR3 DNA: TGTGCCAGCAGTTCCCCGGGACGGCGGACTAGCGGGTACGACGGGGAGCTGTTTTTT
CDR3 protein: CASSSPGRRTSGYDGELFF
J gene: TRBJ2-2
V gene: TRBV6-2/TRBV6-3
clone size: NA
D gene: TRBD2

CDR3 DNA: TGTGCCAGCAGCTTGGCCGGGACAGGGGCCTACGAGCAGTACTTC
CDR3 protein: CASSLAGTGAYEQYF
J gene: TRBJ2-7
V gene: TRBV5-6
clone size: NA
D gene: TRBD1

CDR3 DNA: TGTGCCAGCAGTGAAAGCGGGAGGGCCGGGGAGCTGTTTTTT
CDR3 protein: CASSESGRAGELFF
J gene: TRBJ2-2
V gene: TRBV28
clone size: once
D gene: TRBD2

CDR3 DNA: TGCGCCAGCAGCCAACAGGGTTCTTACACCGGGGAGCTGTTTTTT
CDR3 protein: CASSQQGSYTGELFF
J gene: TRBJ2-2
V gene: TRBV4-3
clone size: NA
D gene: NA